The present T cell receptor (beta chain) was sequenced within a study of lymphopenia after photon versus proton radiotherapy. Assay used: immunoSEQ multiplex PCR; TCRdb lists only in-frame clones, some missing. The data contain about 40,000 clones, about 83% of them seen just once; the ten biggest clones take up 2.5% to 3.5%. As for this clone: Its antigen is unknown.

Overall study results and limits: Proton therapy kept repertoires fairly stable, unlike photons, which gained effector/memory cells. In patients who died, overall survival fell as post-nadir TCR diversity dropped more. After lymphocyte nadir, photon-treated repertoires showed oligoclonal expansion, especially CD8+ Temra. Better survival with proton therapy was suggested as possible, not demonstrated.

The CDR3 has 13 amino acids. Trimming left V 5 bases short and J 7 bases short, with 9 bases between. Germline CDR1 and CDR2: MNHEY and SMNVEV (reference sequence). The sequencing used peripheral blood, collected from a patient treated with photon-based radiotherapy. This clonotype originated in a man aged 50-59 years with gastric cancer. V usage is TRBV27 and J usage is TRBJ1-6; the D is unclear. CDR3 protein: CASSPRPNSPLHF. In DNA form, the CDR3 reads TGTGCCAGCAGTCCGAGGCCGAATTCACCCCTCCACTTT.